This is a list of T cell receptor beta chains from one sample in a study of T cell repertoires in cytomegalovirus infection. Their cognate antigens are unknown. MiXCR, applied by TCRdb to the reads, yields one record per CDR3 protein. This table has roughly 110,000 distinct CDR3 sequences, around 9.1% appearing once. Sequenced sample: PBMCs, sequenced either directly or after in vitro stimulation (not recorded which). The receptors shown here come from a human donor in good health (CMV status not recorded). Some clones in this sample may be carry-over from other donors' samples. Both conserved end residues are part of each CDR3. The D gene is left open where the match is weak. Clone size is not always given. Where it is, it says once, few, many or a class for expanded clones.

D,size,V,J,DNA,CDR3
TRBD1,many,TRBV28,TRBJ2-7,TGTGCCAGCAGTTCTCGGACAGGGTGGTCCTACGAGCAGTACTTC,CASSSRTGWSYEQYF
-,-,TRBV10-2,TRBJ2-3,TGCGCCAGCAGTGAAGGGGGGAGAGATACGCAGTATTTT,CASSEGGRDTQYF
TRBD1,few,TRBV7-6,TRBJ1-1,TGTGCCAGCAGCTTCGCAGGGGGCACTGAAGCTTTCTTT,CASSFAGGTEAFF
-,-,TRBV7-2,TRBJ2-1,TGTGCCAGCAGCTCGACCCGCCGGGCATGGAATGAGCAGTTCTTC,CASSSTRRAWNEQFF
-,-,TRBV6-2/TRBV6-3,TRBJ2-7,TGTGCCAGCGGAGAAGGGCTCTCCTACGAGCAGTACTTC,CASGEGLSYEQYF
-,many,TRBV6-1,TRBJ2-7,TGTGCCAGCATGACGGAGCTCTACGAGCAGTACTTC,CASMTELYEQYF
-,many,TRBV7-8,TRBJ1-6,TGTGCCAGCAGCTTTGAGGTCACCAGAAATTCACCCCTCCACTTT,CASSFEVTRNSPLHF
-,many,TRBV2,TRBJ1-5,TGTGCCAGCAGCGGGGACGAAAATCAGCCCCAGCATTTT,CASSGDENQPQHF
TRBD1,many,TRBV6-5,TRBJ1-5,TGTGCCAGCAGTTCCGGACAGGGGGCGTATCAGCCCCAGCATTTT,CASSSGQGAYQPQHF
-,-,TRBV7-2,TRBJ2-5,TGTGCCAGCAGCTTATCTTCTAGCGCCCAAGAGACCCAGTACTTC,CASSLSSSAQETQYF
TRBD1,few,TRBV27,TRBJ2-5,TGTGCCAGCAGTCCCCGACAGGGTAGTTTGGAGACCCAGTACTTC,CASSPRQGSLETQYF
-,-,TRBV29-1,TRBJ2-3,TGCAGCGTTGAGCAGGGGTGGACAGATACGCAGTATTTT,CSVEQGWTDTQYF
TRBD2,-,TRBV7-9,TRBJ2-1,TGTGCCAGCAGCCGGGGTAGCGGGAAGGTGTGGGACAATGAGCAGTTCTTC,CASSRGSGKVWDNEQFF
-,-,TRBV19,TRBJ2-1,TGTGCCAGTGGGGAGAACGGGCTTTATAATGAGCAGTTCTTC,CASGENGLYNEQFF
-,many,TRBV5-5,TRBJ2-7,TGTGCCAGCAGCTTGGAGTCTGTTCCTGACGAGCAGTACTTC,CASSLESVPDEQYF
TRBD1,-,TRBV10-3,TRBJ1-6,TGTGCCATCAGTGCGACAGGGGGCTGGAATTCACCCCTCCACTTT,CAISATGGWNSPLHF
-,many,TRBV7-2,TRBJ1-5,TGTGCCAGCAGCACGGACAGCGGGGGCAATCAGCCCCAGCATTTT,CASSTDSGGNQPQHF
-,many,TRBV7-9,TRBJ1-1,TGTGCCAGCACCTACCGGGCCCTTGAAGCTTTCTTT,CASTYRALEAFF
-,-,TRBV5-1,TRBJ1-4,TGCGCCAGCAGCTTGGGAGGTGGCGGTGAAAAACTGTTTTTT,CASSLGGGGEKLFF
-,few,TRBV7-9,TRBJ2-7,TGTGCCAGCAGCTTAGCCTCCGGTGAGCAGTACTTC,CASSLASGEQYF
-,-,TRBV6-6,TRBJ2-3,TGTGCCAGCAGACGGGACGGCGATACGCAGTATTTT,CASRRDGDTQYF
-,few,TRBV7-9,TRBJ1-1,TGTGCCAGCAGCTTAGAACTTTCGAACACTGAAGCTTTCTTT,CASSLELSNTEAFF
TRBD1,many,TRBV18,TRBJ1-1,TGTGCCAGCTCACCTACAGGGGTGGGGAACACTGAAGCTTTCTTT,CASSPTGVGNTEAFF
-,many,TRBV7-2,TRBJ1-1,TGTGCCAGCAGCTTAAACCGAGGGACTGAAGCTTTCTTT,CASSLNRGTEAFF
TRBD1,many,TRBV20-1,TRBJ1-6,TGCAGTGCTAGAGACCCCAGGGGGGTTAATTCACCCCTCCACTTT,CSARDPRGVNSPLHF
-,many,TRBV7-2,TRBJ2-3,TGTGCCAGCAGTGCGAGGGAGAGGGATACGCAGTATTTT,CASSARERDTQYF
-,-,TRBV14,TRBJ2-2,TGTGCCAGCAGCCAAGACAAGAACACCGGGGAGCTGTTTTTT,CASSQDKNTGELFF
TRBD2,-,TRBV12-3/TRBV12-4,TRBJ2-3,TGTGCCAGCAGTTTAGCGACTAGCGCGGCAGATACGCAGTATTTT,CASSLATSAADTQYF
TRBD2,few,TRBV2,TRBJ2-3,TGTGCCAGCAGGCTCGGGGGAGGGGACACAGATACGCAGTATTTT,CASRLGGGDTDTQYF
TRBD1,many,TRBV6-1,TRBJ2-5,TGTGCCAGCAGTCTAACAGGGGGCACGGAGACCCAGTACTTC,CASSLTGGTETQYF
TRBD1,-,TRBV19,TRBJ1-2,TGTGCCAGTAGGGACAGGGGATCAAACTATGGCTACACCTTC,CASRDRGSNYGYTF
TRBD1,few,TRBV24-1,TRBJ2-1,TGTGCCACCAGTGTCCTTGACAGGGGGGCCAATGAGCAGTTCTTC,CATSVLDRGANEQFF
TRBD1,many,TRBV24-1,TRBJ1-2,TGTGCCACCAGTGAGAACCGGGACAGGGACCCCTATGGCTACACCTTC,CATSENRDRDPYGYTF
-,-,TRBV29-1,TRBJ2-1,TGCAGCGTTAACATAGGGAATGAGCAGTTCTTC,CSVNIGNEQFF
-,few,TRBV18,TRBJ2-7,TGTGCCAGCTCCGCCGGACTTTCCGTCGACGAGCAGTACTTC,CASSAGLSVDEQYF
-,many,TRBV2,TRBJ2-1,TGTGCCAGCACTGTTGAGATATACAATGAGCAGTTCTTC,CASTVEIYNEQFF
-,-,TRBV7-9,TRBJ1-1,TGTGCCAGCAGCTTAGCAAGGGTGCGCACTGAAGCTTTCTTT,CASSLARVRTEAFF
-,-,TRBV4-2,TRBJ2-3,TGTGCCAGCAGCCCGACGGTCGGCCCGGATACGCAGTATTTT,CASSPTVGPDTQYF
-,many,TRBV7-2,TRBJ2-5,TGTGCCAGCAGCTCCCTGAATAGCGGAGGGACCCAGTACTTC,CASSSLNSGGTQYF
TRBD1,-,TRBV19,TRBJ1-2,TGTGCCAGTAGGGACAGGGGGCCTGGCTACACCTTC,CASRDRGPGYTF
-,-,TRBV6-4,TRBJ2-1,TGTGCCAGCAGTGTCGGCCCGTGGGATGAGCAGTTCTTC,CASSVGPWDEQFF
TRBD1,-,TRBV29-1,TRBJ1-4,TGCAGCGTTGCACAGACAGGGGTTAATGAAAAACTGTTTTTT,CSVAQTGVNEKLFF
-,-,TRBV29-1,TRBJ1-5,TGCAGCGTCTCCTTTGGGGGGAGCGGGTATCAGCCCCAGCATTTT,CSVSFGGSGYQPQHF
TRBD1,many,TRBV7-9,TRBJ1-2,TGTGCCAGCAGCGCAAGACAGGGGACAACGTATAACTATGGCTACACCTTC,CASSARQGTTYNYGYTF
TRBD1,-,TRBV30,TRBJ1-6,TGTGCCTCGTCGGGACAGTATAATTCACCCCTCCACTTT,CASSGQYNSPLHF
-,many,TRBV4-1,TRBJ1-4,TGCGCCAGCAGCCAAGATCCTAATGAAAAACTGTTTTTT,CASSQDPNEKLFF
-,-,TRBV18,TRBJ2-4,TGTGCCAACTCCTCAGGGAGATCCCCGGGCAACATTCAGTACTTC,CANSSGRSPGNIQYF
-,-,TRBV27,TRBJ1-6,TGTGCCAGCAGACCAGGGATCGGAAATTCACCCCTCCACTTT,CASRPGIGNSPLHF
-,-,TRBV10-3,TRBJ1-1,TGTGCCATCAGTGAGTCGACAGGCGTTAACACTGAAGCTTTCTTT,CAISESTGVNTEAFF
-,few,TRBV30,TRBJ2-1,TGTGCCTGGAGTTTGGGAGGGGGCTCCTACAATGAGCAGTTCTTC,CAWSLGGGSYNEQFF
-,-,TRBV5-4,TRBJ1-4,TGTGCCAGCAGCCGGCAATCCAATAATGAAAAACTGTTTTTT,CASSRQSNNEKLFF
TRBD1,few,TRBV7-2,TRBJ1-5,TGTGCCAGCCGGGACAGTCCCAATCAGCCCCAGCATTTT,CASRDSPNQPQHF
TRBD1,few,TRBV11-3,TRBJ2-2,TGTGCCAGCAGCTCCACAGGGGGTCTCACCGGGGAGCTGTTTTTT,CASSSTGGLTGELFF
-,many,TRBV7-9,TRBJ2-3,TGTGCCAGCAGCCATAGCGGTGGGGCAGATACGCAGTATTTT,CASSHSGGADTQYF
-,-,TRBV6-2/TRBV6-3,TRBJ1-4,TGTGCCAGCAGTTCCCCCGTGGAAAATGAAAAACTGTTTTTT,CASSSPVENEKLFF
-,many,TRBV7-8,TRBJ1-5,TGTGCCAGCAGCTTATATCCAGGGTCGGTGAATCAGCCCCAGCATTTT,CASSLYPGSVNQPQHF
-,few,TRBV4-2,TRBJ2-1,TGTGCCAGCAGCCACGAAGCCGGGAGCCTAAATGAGCAGTTCTTC,CASSHEAGSLNEQFF
-,few,TRBV19,TRBJ1-5,TGTGCCAGGTGGGATTTTGTCAATCAGCCCCAGCATTTT,CARWDFVNQPQHF
-,many,TRBV19,TRBJ2-2,TGTGCCAGTAGTACAGGGACGGACACCGGGGAGCTGTTTTTT,CASSTGTDTGELFF